This T cell receptor beta chain was identified during a study of control samples from healthy donors and cancer patients. CDR3 size: 13 residues. CDR1 MRHNA and CDR2 SNTAGT come from the germline V gene. Trimming cost V 3 bases and J 11 bases, with 16 bases left between them. Repertoires were generated with immunoSEQ multiplex PCR, while TCRdb's copy carries only in-frame clones and drops some. This table has 65,000 to 100,000 clones, about nine tenths appearing once. The sequence derives from a man aged 50 to 59 in good health. The specimen sequenced was blood. V is TRBV6-4 and J is TRBJ1-1; D might be TRBD1 (5 bases). The CDR3 nucleotides read TGTGCCAGCAGTGAGGCGGTGGGGGACCGGGCTTTCTTT. Protein product: CASSEAVGDRAFF.